The 4 T cell receptor beta chains below all came from one sample that was sequenced in a study of shared clonotypes between healthy human individuals. Clones were sequenced by immunoSEQ multiplex PCR, and TCRdb holds only the in-frame ones, with some missing. The table lists roughly 2.1 million clones, more than 85% of them singletons. Cells designated naive CD8 were CD45RO-negative and were positively selected for CCR7, with terminally differentiated effector memory CD45RA+ cells excluded. The specimen was naive CD8+ T cells from PBMCs. The receptors derive from a man aged 18 to 29 in good health. Some clones in this sample may be carry-over from other donors' samples.

The genes are TRBV14 and TRBJ1-1; D possibly corresponds to TRBD1 (6 bases). Trimming cost V 4 bases and J 10 bases, with 13 bases left between them. The length of the CDR3 is 12 residues. Germline V gene data show CDR1 as SGHDN and CDR2 as FVKESK. This CDR3 is CASSPRGARAFF. CDR3 sequence (DNA): TGTGCCAGCAGCCCGCGGGGGGCGCGAGCTTTCTTT. Supplemented by reference TRBV14 and TRBJ1-1, the full variable domain reads EAGVTQFPSHSVIEKGQTVTLRCDPISGHDNLYWYRRVMGKEIKFLLHFVKESKQDESGMPNNRFLAERTGGTYSTLKVQPAELEDSGVYFCASSPRGARAFFGQGTRLTVV.

The genes are TRBV19 and TRBJ1-1; D remains ambiguous. Germline loops: CDR1 LNHDA, CDR2 SQIVND (reference sequence). This CDR3 spans 13 amino acids. V lost 10 bases and J 0 bases, leaving 12 bases between the germline ends. CDR3 DNA: TGTGCCACCTTCGGATTAATGAACACTGAAGCTTTCTTT. The encoded protein is CATFGLMNTEAFF.

A note on this clone: One end of the junction does not line up with germline, which may come from a read error. V gene TRBV9 combines with J gene TRBJ1-2; tentative D call: TRBD1 (5 bases). The V gene's germline CDR1 is SGDLS and CDR2 YYNGEE. The CDR3 loop spans 11 amino acids. The CDR3 protein is CASDGTFPLLF. DNA of the CDR3: TGTGCCAGCGATGGGACCTTTCCATTACTTTTC.

CDR3 sequence: CASSFRQETQYF. In DNA, the CDR3 is TGTGCCAGCAGCTTCCGACAAGAGACCCAGTACTTC. V is TRBV13 and J is TRBJ2-5; no reliable D call. V lost 3 bases to trimming and J lost 2 bases, with 4 bases between them. The CDR3 is made up of 12 amino acids. Germline V gene sequence: CDR1 PRHDT, CDR2 FYEKMQ (reference sequence).